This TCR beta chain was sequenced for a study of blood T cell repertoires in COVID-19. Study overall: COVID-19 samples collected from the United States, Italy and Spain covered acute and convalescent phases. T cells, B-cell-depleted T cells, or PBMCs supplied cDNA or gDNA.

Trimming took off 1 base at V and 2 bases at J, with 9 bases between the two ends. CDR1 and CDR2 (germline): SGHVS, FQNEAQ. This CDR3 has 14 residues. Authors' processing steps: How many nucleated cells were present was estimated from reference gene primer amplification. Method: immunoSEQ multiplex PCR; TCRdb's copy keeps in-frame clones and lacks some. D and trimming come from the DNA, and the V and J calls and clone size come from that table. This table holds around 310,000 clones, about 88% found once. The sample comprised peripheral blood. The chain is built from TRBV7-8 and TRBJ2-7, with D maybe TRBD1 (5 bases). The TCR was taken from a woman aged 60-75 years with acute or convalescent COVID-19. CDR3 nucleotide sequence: TGTGCCAGCAGCTTAGGACAGTACGCCTACGAGCAGTACTTC. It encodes CASSLGQYAYEQYF.